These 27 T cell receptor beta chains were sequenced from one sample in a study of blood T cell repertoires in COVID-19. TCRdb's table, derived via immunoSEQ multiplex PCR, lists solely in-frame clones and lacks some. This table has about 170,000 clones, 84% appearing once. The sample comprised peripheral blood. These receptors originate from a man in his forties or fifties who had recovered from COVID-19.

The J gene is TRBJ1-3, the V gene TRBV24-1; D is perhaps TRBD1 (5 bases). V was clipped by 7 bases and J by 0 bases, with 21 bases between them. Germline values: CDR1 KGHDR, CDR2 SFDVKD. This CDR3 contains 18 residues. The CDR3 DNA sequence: TGTGCCACCAGCTTACGGGACTCCAGGTCAGGCTCTGGAAACACCATATATTTT. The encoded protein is CATSLRDSRSGSGNTIYF.

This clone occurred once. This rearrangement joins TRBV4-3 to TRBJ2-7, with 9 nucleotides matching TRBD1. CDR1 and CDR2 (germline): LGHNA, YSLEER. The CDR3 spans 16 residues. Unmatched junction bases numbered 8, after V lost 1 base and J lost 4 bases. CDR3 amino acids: CASSQGRDRAPYEQYF. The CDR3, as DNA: TGCGCCAGCAGCCAAGGCCGGGACAGGGCCCCATACGAGCAGTACTTC.

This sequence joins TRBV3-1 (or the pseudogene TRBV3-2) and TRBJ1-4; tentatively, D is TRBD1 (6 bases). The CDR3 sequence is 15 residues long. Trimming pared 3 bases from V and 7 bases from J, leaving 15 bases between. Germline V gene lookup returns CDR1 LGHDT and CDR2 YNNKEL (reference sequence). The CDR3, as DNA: TGTGCCAGCAGCCAGGATGGGGACATAAGTGAAAAACTGTTTTTT. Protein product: CASSQDGDISEKLFF.

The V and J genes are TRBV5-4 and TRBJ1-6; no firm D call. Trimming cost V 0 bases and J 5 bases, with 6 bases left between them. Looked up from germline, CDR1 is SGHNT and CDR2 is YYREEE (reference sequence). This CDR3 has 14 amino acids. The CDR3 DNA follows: TGTGCCAGCAGCTTGGGGCGGAATAATTCACCCCTCCACTTT. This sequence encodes CASSLGRNNSPLHF. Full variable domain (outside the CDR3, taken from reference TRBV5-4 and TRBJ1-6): ETGVTQSPTHLIKTRGQQVTLRCSSQSGHNTVSWYQQALGQGPQFIFQYYREEENGRGNFPPRFSGLQFPNYSSELNVNALELDDSALYLCASSLGRNNSPLHFGNGTRLTVT.

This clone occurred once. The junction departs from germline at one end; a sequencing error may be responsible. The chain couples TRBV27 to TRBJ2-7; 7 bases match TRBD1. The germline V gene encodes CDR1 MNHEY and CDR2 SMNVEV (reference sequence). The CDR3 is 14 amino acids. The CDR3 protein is CASRDPGQLYGQYF. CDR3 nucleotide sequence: TGTGCCAGCAGGGACCCGGGACAGCTTTACGGGCAGTACTTC.

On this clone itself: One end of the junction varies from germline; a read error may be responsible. The CDR3 region has the DNA TGTGCCAGCACCAAAGCGACAGGCTCCAACGAGCAGTACTTC. This gives the protein CASTKATGSNEQYF. This chain uses TRBV11-3 with TRBJ2-7; a possible D gene is TRBD1 (6 bases). This CDR3 is 14 amino acids long. CDR1 and CDR2 from the germline V gene are SGHNT and YENEEA.

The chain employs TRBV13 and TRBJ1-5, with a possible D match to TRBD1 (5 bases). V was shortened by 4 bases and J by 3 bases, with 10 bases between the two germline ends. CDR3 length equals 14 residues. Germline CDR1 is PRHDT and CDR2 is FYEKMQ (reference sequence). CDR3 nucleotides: TGTGCCAGCAGCTCACGACAGTTCAATCAGCCCCAGCATTTT. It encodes CASSSRQFNQPQHF.

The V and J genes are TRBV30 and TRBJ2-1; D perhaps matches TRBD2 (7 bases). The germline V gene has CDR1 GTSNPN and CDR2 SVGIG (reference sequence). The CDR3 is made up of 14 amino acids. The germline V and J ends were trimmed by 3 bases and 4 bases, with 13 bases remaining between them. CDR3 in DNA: TGTGCCTGGAGGGAGGGGGGGTTATACAATGAGCAGTTCTTC. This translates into CAWREGGLYNEQFF.

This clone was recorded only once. The CDR3 region is CASSSPKAQDEQFF. CDR3 bases: TGTGCCAGCAGCTCCCCGAAGGCCCAGGATGAGCAGTTCTTC. The genes are TRBV5-4 and TRBJ2-1; D uncertain. The V gene's germline CDR1 is SGHNT and CDR2 YYREEE (reference sequence). The CDR3 contains 14 residues. Trimming shortened V by 3 bases and J by 8 bases, and 15 bases separated the two germline ends.

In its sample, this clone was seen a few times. The CDR3 sequence is CASSSRLNHEQYF. Here the CDR3 DNA reads TGTGCCAGCAGCTCAAGACTCAACCACGAGCAGTACTTC. V gene TRBV6-2 or TRBV6-3 combines with J gene TRBJ2-7; D not resolved. Germline CDR1 reads MNHEY; CDR2 reads SVGEGT. The V and J ends lost 6 bases and 5 bases respectively, with 14 bases between them. This CDR3 region has 13 residues.

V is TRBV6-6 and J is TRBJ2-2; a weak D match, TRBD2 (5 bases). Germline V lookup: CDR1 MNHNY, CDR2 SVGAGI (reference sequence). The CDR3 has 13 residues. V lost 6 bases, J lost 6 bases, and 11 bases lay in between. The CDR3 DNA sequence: TGTGCCAGCAGCCAGCTGGAGGCCGGGGAGCTGTTTTTT. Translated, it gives CASSQLEAGELFF.

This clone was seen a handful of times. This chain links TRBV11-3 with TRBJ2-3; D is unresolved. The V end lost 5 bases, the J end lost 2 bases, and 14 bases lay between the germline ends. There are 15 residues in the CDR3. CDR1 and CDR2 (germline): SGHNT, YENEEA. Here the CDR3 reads CASSPLFEATDTQYF. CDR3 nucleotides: TGTGCCAGCAGCCCGTTGTTTGAAGCCACAGATACGCAGTATTTT.

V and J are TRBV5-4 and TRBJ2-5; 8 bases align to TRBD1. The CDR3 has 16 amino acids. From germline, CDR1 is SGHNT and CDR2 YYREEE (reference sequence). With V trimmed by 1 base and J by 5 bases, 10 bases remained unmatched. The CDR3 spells CASSLPLGQGRETQYF. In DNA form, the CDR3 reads TGTGCCAGCAGCTTGCCCCTCGGACAGGGTCGGGAGACCCAGTACTTC.

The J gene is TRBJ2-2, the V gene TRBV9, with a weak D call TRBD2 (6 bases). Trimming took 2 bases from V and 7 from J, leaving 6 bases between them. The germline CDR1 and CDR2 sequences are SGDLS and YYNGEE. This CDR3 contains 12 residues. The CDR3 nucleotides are TGTGCCAGCAGCGTGGACTACGGGGAGCTGTTTTTT. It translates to CASSVDYGELFF.

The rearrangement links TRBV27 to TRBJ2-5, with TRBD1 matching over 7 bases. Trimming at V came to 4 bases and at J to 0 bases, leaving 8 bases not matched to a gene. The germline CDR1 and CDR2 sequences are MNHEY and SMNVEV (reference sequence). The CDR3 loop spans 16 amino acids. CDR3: CASSSYRGLYQETQYF. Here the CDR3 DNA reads TGTGCCAGCAGTTCGTACAGGGGTCTGTACCAAGAGACCCAGTACTTC.

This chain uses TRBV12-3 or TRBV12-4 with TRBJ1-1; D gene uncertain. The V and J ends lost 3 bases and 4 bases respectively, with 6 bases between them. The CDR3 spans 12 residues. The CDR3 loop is CASSFEVTEAFF. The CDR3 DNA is TGTGCCAGCAGTTTTGAGGTCACTGAAGCTTTCTTT.

The CDR3 protein is CASSQKGEGFSYNEQFF. The CDR3 nucleotides are TGTGCCAGCAGCCAAAAGGGGGAGGGCTTCTCCTACAATGAGCAGTTCTTC. This rearrangement joins TRBV4-2 to TRBJ2-1; D might be TRBD2 (7 bases). Germline values: CDR1 LGHNA, CDR2 YNFKEQ. The V and J ends lost 2 bases and 0 bases respectively, with 14 bases between them. This CDR3 region has 17 residues.

In DNA, the CDR3 is TGTGCCAGCAGCCCAGCGGGGGTCACTGAAGCTTTCTTT. Translated, it gives CASSPAGVTEAFF. The chain uses TRBV7-9 and TRBJ1-1; D possibly corresponds to TRBD1 (5 bases). The length of the CDR3 is 13 residues. V lost 5 bases, J lost 4 bases, and 11 bases lay in between. CDR1 SEHNR and CDR2 FQNEAQ come from the germline V gene (reference sequence).

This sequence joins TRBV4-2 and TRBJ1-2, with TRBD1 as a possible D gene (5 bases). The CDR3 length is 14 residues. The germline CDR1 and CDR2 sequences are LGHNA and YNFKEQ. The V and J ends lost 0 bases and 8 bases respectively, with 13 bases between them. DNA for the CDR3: TGTGCCAGCAGCCAAGAGGGGGGGGATAGCGGCTACACCTTC. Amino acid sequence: CASSQEGGDSGYTF.

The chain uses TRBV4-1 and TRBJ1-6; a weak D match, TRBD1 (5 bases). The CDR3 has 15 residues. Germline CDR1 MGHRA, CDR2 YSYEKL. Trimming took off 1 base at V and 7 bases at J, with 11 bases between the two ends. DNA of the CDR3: TGCGCCAGCAGCCAAGTGGGGCTGGGAAATTCACCCCTCCACTTT. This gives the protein CASSQVGLGNSPLHF.

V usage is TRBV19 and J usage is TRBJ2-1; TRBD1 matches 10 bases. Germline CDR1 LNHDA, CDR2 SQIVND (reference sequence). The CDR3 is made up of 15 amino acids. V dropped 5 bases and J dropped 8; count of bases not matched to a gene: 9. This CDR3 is CASSSPGQGTHEQFF. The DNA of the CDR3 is TGTGCCAGTAGTTCGCCGGGACAGGGGACGCATGAGCAGTTCTTC.

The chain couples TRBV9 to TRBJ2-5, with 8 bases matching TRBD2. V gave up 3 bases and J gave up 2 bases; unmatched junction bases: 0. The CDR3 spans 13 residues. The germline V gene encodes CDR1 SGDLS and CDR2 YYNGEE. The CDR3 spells CASSAGGQETQYF. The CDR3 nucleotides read TGTGCCAGCAGCGCGGGGGGGCAAGAGACCCAGTACTTC.

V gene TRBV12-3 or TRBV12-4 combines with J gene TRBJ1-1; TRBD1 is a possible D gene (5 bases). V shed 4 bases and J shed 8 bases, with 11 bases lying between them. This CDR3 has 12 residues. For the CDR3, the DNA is TGTGCCAGCAGTTGGGGACTCCCCGAAGCTTTCTTT. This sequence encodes CASSWGLPEAFF.

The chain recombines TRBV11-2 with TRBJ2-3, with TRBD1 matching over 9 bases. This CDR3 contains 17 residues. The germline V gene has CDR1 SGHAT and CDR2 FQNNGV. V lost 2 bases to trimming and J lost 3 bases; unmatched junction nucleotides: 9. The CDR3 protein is CASSLRVPGQGTDTQYF. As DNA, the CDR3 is TGTGCCAGCAGCTTAAGGGTCCCGGGACAGGGTACAGATACGCAGTATTTT. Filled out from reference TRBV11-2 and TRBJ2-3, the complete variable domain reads EAGVAQSPRYKIIEKRQSVAFWCNPISGHATLYWYQQILGQGPKLLIQFQNNGVVDDSQLPKDRFSAERLKGVDSTLKIQPAKLEDSAVYLCASSLRVPGQGTDTQYFGPGTRLTVL.

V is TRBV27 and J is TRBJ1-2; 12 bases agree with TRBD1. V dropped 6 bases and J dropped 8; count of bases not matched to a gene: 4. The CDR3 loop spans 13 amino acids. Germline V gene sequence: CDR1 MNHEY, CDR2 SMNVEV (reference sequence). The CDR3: CASSPGTGGGYTF. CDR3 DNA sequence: TGTGCCAGCAGCCCGGGGACAGGGGGCGGCTACACCTTC.

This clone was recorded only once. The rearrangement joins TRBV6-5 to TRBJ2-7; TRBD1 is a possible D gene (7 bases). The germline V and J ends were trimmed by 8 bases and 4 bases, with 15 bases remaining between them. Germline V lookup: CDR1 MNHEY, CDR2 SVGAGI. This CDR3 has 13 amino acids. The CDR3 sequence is CASARTGGYEQYF. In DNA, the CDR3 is TGTGCCAGCGCCCGGACAGGAGGGTACGAGCAGTACTTC.

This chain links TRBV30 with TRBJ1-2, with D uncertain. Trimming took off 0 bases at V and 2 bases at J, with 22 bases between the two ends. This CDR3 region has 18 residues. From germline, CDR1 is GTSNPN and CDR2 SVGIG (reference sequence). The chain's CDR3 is CAWSVLYPRERDNYGYTF. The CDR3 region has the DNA TGTGCCTGGAGTGTACTTTATCCAAGGGAGCGTGACAACTATGGCTACACCTTC.